This record concerns one TCR beta chain sequence. Its antigen is currently unknown. The sort gate was single viable CD3+CD4+CD8-CD45RO+ cells for memory CD4+ T cells. The sample is drawn from a study of memory CD4+ T cells and cytomegalovirus serostatus. The study, taken as a whole, reports: Suggested: most of the CMV-linked TCR signature lies in CD4+ memory cells.

Germline assignment: CDR1 MNHNY and CDR2 SVGAGI (reference sequence). Trimming removed 8 bases from V and 1 base from J, with 14 bases in between. This CDR3 is built from 14 residues. Clones were sequenced by immunoSEQ multiplex PCR, and TCRdb holds only the in-frame ones, with some missing. The data contain roughly 48,000 clones, more than 70% of them seen just once; the ten biggest clones take up roughly 1.5%. The rearrangement links TRBV6-6 to TRBJ1-2, with D possibly being TRBD1 (6 bases). The sequence was collected from an adult in good health and CMV-seropositive. Sequenced material: memory CD4+ T cells from blood. The CDR3 loop reads CASSRAGVNYGYTF. The CDR3 coding sequence is TGTGCCAGCTCCCGGGCAGGGGTTAACTATGGCTACACCTTC.